This TCR beta chain was recovered during a study of cytomegalovirus exposure and HLA in healthy donors. Trimming removed 3 bases at V and 3 bases at J, with 17 bases between. The CDR3 totals 16 residues. Per germline, CDR1 MGHRA and CDR2 YSYEKL. PCR was performed using 60 Vbeta and 13 Jbeta primers. Source study methods: In a later analysis, the count reached about 75 million unique TCR beta chains, with 9 million to 11 million shared. Produced via immunoSEQ multiplex PCR; TCRdb's table is partial and in-frame only. D and trimming come from the DNA, and the V and J calls and clone size come from that table. The table lists over 50,000 clones, around 92% of them singletons.

This rearrangement joins TRBV4-1 to TRBJ1-2; D is perhaps TRBD1 (6 bases). What was sequenced was PBMCs. The receptor's source is a man aged 25-45 years in good health and CMV-seropositive. CDR3 sequence (DNA): TGCGCCAGCAGCCAGGGCAGGGGATCGATCGACTATGGCTACACCTTC. It is translated as CASSQGRGSIDYGYTF.